This passage covers 32 T cell receptor beta chains from one sample sequenced in a study of blood T cell repertoires in COVID-19. Profiled with immunoSEQ multiplex PCR; TCRdb holds only in-frame clones, not every one. The profile covers 250,000 or so clones, with around 80% appearing a single time and less than 4% taken by the ten largest. Sequencing input: peripheral blood. These receptor sequences come from a woman between 18 and 29 years old with acute or convalescent COVID-19.

The chain has TRBV7-2 and TRBJ2-7; TRBD1 matches 8 bases. The CDR3 spans 14 residues. Germline CDR1 reads SGHTA; CDR2 reads FQGNSA. V shed 4 bases and J 0 bases; nucleotides not matched to a gene: 2. The CDR3 loop is CASSSTGGSYEQYF. In DNA, the CDR3 is TGTGCCAGCAGCTCCACAGGGGGCTCCTACGAGCAGTACTTC.

The genes are TRBV5-6 and TRBJ2-5, with a weak D call TRBD2 (7 bases). Trimming removed 1 base from V and 3 bases from J, with 16 bases in between. CDR3 length: 16 residues. The germline V gene encodes CDR1 SGHDT and CDR2 YYEEEE. The chain's CDR3 is CASSLLGGPFEETQYF. In DNA, the CDR3 is TGTGCCAGCAGCTTGTTGGGGGGGCCATTCGAAGAGACCCAGTACTTC.

In regard to this clone: Distinct nucleotide sequences in the sample also encode this CDR3. The V and J genes are TRBV5-1 and TRBJ1-2; TRBD1 matches 7 bases. The length of the CDR3 is 15 residues. J was trimmed by 5 bases and V by 4 bases; bases with no gene match: 11. Germline V gene lookup returns CDR1 SGHRS and CDR2 YFSETQ. The CDR3 coding sequence is TGCGCCAGCAGCCCCCGGACAGGAACGGATTATGGCTACACCTTC. Its translation is CASSPRTGTDYGYTF.

This chain uses TRBV10-2 with TRBJ1-1; D gene ambiguous. Germline V gives CDR1 WSHSY, CDR2 SAAADI. Between the trimmed V and J ends, which lost 8 bases and 0 bases, there was a span of 7 bases. The CDR3 has 12 residues. CDR3 nucleotides: TGCGCCAGCGGGCAGATGAACACTGAAGCTTTCTTT. Translating gives CASGQMNTEAFF.

The chain joins TRBV7-2 to TRBJ2-7; the match to TRBD2 covers 8 bases. Germline V gene data show CDR1 as SGHTA and CDR2 as FQGNSA. This CDR3 is built from 15 residues. With 5 bases clipped from V and 3 bases from J, the junction kept 9 bases outside the gene matches. Here the CDR3 reads CASSGLLAGHYEQYF. The DNA of the CDR3 is TGTGCCAGCAGCGGCCTCCTAGCGGGCCACTACGAGCAGTACTTC. The full variable domain, completed using reference TRBV7-2 and TRBJ2-7, is GAGVSQSPSNKVTEKGKDVELRCDPISGHTALYWYRQSLGQGLEFLIYFQGNSAPDKSGLPSDRFSAERTGGSVSTLTIQRTQQEDSAVYLCASSGLLAGHYEQYFGPGTRLTVT.

The chain links TRBV6-5 to TRBJ2-7; 11 bases line up with TRBD2. This CDR3 is 16 amino acids long. Germline values: CDR1 MNHEY, CDR2 SVGAGI. V shed 0 bases, J shed 6 bases, and the junction held 7 bases outside the gene matches. The CDR3 coding sequence is TGTGCCAGCAGTTACTCTACTAGCGGGGGACCCACCGAGCAGTACTTC. Protein product: CASSYSTSGGPTEQYF.

This clone was counted between two and nine times. This sequence joins TRBV7-9 and TRBJ2-7, with TRBD2 as a possible D gene (6 bases). CDR3 length: 14 amino acids. Per germline, CDR1 SEHNR and CDR2 FQNEAQ (reference sequence). V was cut by 4 bases and J by 0 bases, with 10 bases left in between. The CDR3 protein is CASSSLGGSYEQYF. The CDR3 nucleotides are TGTGCCAGCAGCTCACTGGGGGGCTCCTACGAGCAGTACTTC.

This clone was counted a single time. The CDR3 nucleotides read TGCGCCAGCAGCCAAGAGTTCAGGGGCTACAATGAGCAGTTCTTC. Its protein is CASSQEFRGYNEQFF. This chain joins TRBV4-1 and TRBJ2-1, with D possibly TRBD1 on 6 matching bases. The CDR3 is 15 residues long. Per the germline V gene, CDR1 is MGHRA and CDR2 is YSYEKL. V gave up 0 bases and J gave up 3 bases, with 9 bases separating them.

Here the CDR3 reads CASSQGGAGTGELFF. DNA of the CDR3: TGCGCCAGCAGCCAAGGAGGAGCGGGCACCGGGGAGCTGTTTTTT. The rearrangement joins TRBV4-3 to TRBJ2-2, with D perhaps TRBD2 (6 bases). Per germline, CDR1 LGHNA and CDR2 YSLEER. The CDR3 consists of 15 residues. Deletions cut 1 base from V and 4 bases from J, with 10 bases between.

This rearrangement joins TRBV11-2 to TRBJ2-7; 7 nucleotides match TRBD2. The length of the CDR3 is 13 residues. Germline loops: CDR1 SGHAT, CDR2 FQNNGV. The V gene end was trimmed by 7 bases and the J gene end by 0 bases; junction bases not matched to a gene: 3. The CDR3 region is CASTSGNSYEQYF. In nucleotides, the CDR3 is TGTGCCAGCACAAGCGGGAACTCCTACGAGCAGTACTTC.

This rearrangement joins TRBV28 to TRBJ1-2; D not certain. Trimming cost V 4 bases and J 0 bases, with 9 bases left between them. The CDR3 runs 14 residues. Germline assignment: CDR1 MDHEN and CDR2 SYDVKM. The CDR3 nucleotides read TGTGCCAGCAGTTCGAGCGGGTCTAACTATGGCTACACCTTC. This translates into CASSSSGSNYGYTF.

The V and J genes are TRBV7-2 and TRBJ1-2, with D unresolved. V was clipped by 5 bases and J by 4 bases, with 8 bases between them. Germline V gene data show CDR1 as SGHTA and CDR2 as FQGNSA. The CDR3 is made up of 12 amino acids. CDR3 protein: CASSQNGYGYTF. Here the CDR3 DNA reads TGTGCCAGCAGCCAGAATGGCTATGGCTACACCTTC. The full variable domain, rest sourced from reference TRBV7-2 and TRBJ1-2, is GAGVSQSPSNKVTEKGKDVELRCDPISGHTALYWYRQSLGQGLEFLIYFQGNSAPDKSGLPSDRFSAERTGGSVSTLTIQRTQQEDSAVYLCASSQNGYGYTFGSGTRLTVV.

The V and J genes are TRBV28 and TRBJ2-7; TRBD1 aligns across 8 bases. CDR1 MDHEN and CDR2 SYDVKM come from the germline V gene. V was pared by 5 bases and J by 4 bases, with 10 bases of the junction left unmatched. There are 15 residues in the CDR3. This CDR3 reads CASSPGAGGAYEQYF. The CDR3, as DNA: TGTGCCAGCAGTCCAGGCGCAGGGGGCGCGTACGAGCAGTACTTC.

This chain connects TRBV15 to TRBJ2-5; maybe TRBD1 (5 bases). The CDR3 consists of 12 residues. Germline CDR1 and CDR2: LNHNV and YYDKDF (reference sequence). V lost 7 bases and J 5 bases, leaving 11 bases between the germline ends. The CDR3 coding sequence is TGTGCCACCAAGGGGCCGGAGGAGACCCAGTACTTC. This sequence encodes CATKGPEETQYF.

The chain employs TRBV5-1 and TRBJ2-7; D ambiguous. CDR1 is SGHRS, CDR2 YFSETQ, per germline. The CDR3 runs 14 residues. V was clipped by 0 bases and J by 4 bases, with 11 bases between them. CDR3 in amino acids: CASSLDYPSYEQYF. Here the CDR3 DNA reads TGCGCCAGCAGCTTGGACTACCCCTCGTACGAGCAGTACTTC.

A few counts support this clone. The chain joins TRBV27 to TRBJ2-7; 9 nucleotides line up with TRBD2. This CDR3 region has 14 residues. CDR1 and CDR2 from the germline V gene are MNHEY and SMNVEV (reference sequence). Germline trimming cut 5 bases from V and 3 bases from J; bases unmatched to any gene: 5. CDR3 coding DNA: TGTGCCAGCAGTCGAAGCGGGAGGAACTACGAGCAGTACTTC. Its protein is CASSRSGRNYEQYF.

V gene TRBV19 combines with J gene TRBJ2-7; 8 nucleotides agree with TRBD1. This CDR3 is 15 amino acids long. With 5 bases clipped from V and 5 bases from J, the junction kept 11 bases outside the gene matches. CDR1 and CDR2 (germline): LNHDA, SQIVND (reference sequence). The CDR3 here is CASSDGQGGLNEQYF. Written as DNA, the CDR3 is TGTGCCAGTAGTGATGGACAGGGCGGCCTGAACGAGCAGTACTTC.

V gene TRBV7-2 combines with J gene TRBJ1-6; D uncertain. The CDR3 length is 12 residues. Between the trimmed V and J ends, which lost 1 base and 12 bases, there was a span of 7 bases. Germline loops: CDR1 SGHTA, CDR2 FQGNSA. The DNA of the CDR3 is TGTGCCAGCAGCTTAGGGTGGCAACCCCTCCACTTT. Translation gives CASSLGWQPLHF.

The rearrangement joins TRBV2 to TRBJ1-1, with 8 nucleotides matching TRBD1. Germline lookup yields CDR1 SNHLY and CDR2 FYNNEI. Trimming took 2 bases from V and 4 from J; bases not matched to a gene: 6. CDR3 size: 15 residues. Written as DNA, the CDR3 is TGTGCCAGCAGTGAAACGGCACAGGGGGGCACTGAAGCTTTCTTT. Translating gives CASSETAQGGTEAFF.

The V call is TRBV6-5, the J call TRBJ2-5; TRBD2 agrees at 11 bases. V lost 8 bases, J lost 13 bases, and 9 bases stayed unmatched. CDR1 and CDR2 from the germline V gene are MNHEY and SVGAGI. The CDR3 loop spans 12 amino acids. Here the CDR3 DNA reads TGTGCCAGCGGGACTAGCGGTGTCCTGTGGTACTTC. Amino acid sequence: CASGTSGVLWYF.

The genes are TRBV11-3 and TRBJ2-2; 10 bases align to TRBD1. V shed 5 bases, J shed 4 bases, and the junction held 4 bases outside the gene matches. The CDR3 consists of 15 residues. Per the germline V gene, CDR1 is SGHNT and CDR2 is YENEEA. In DNA form, the CDR3 reads TGTGCCAGCAGCAGGGACAGGGGCGGCACCGGGGAGCTGTTTTTT. It encodes CASSRDRGGTGELFF.

CDR3 residues: CASSLGRLGSSEQFF. The CDR3 DNA reads as TGTGCCAGCAGCTTAGGTCGGTTGGGTAGCTCTGAGCAGTTCTTC. This sequence joins TRBV11-2 and TRBJ2-1; D is uncertain. The germline gives CDR1 SGHAT, CDR2 FQNNGV. V was clipped by 1 base and J by 9 bases, with 16 bases between them. The CDR3 runs 15 residues.

The chain recombines TRBV6-5 with TRBJ1-6, with TRBD1 matching 7 bases. CDR1 MNHEY and CDR2 SVGAGI come from the germline V gene. Trimming cost V 0 bases and J 6 bases; bases outside gene matches: 2. The CDR3 extends over 15 amino acids. CDR3 residues: CASSYSTGFNSPLHF. CDR3 nucleotide sequence: TGTGCCAGCAGTTACTCGACAGGGTTTAATTCACCCCTCCACTTT.

This rearrangement joins TRBV9 to TRBJ2-5; 8 bases map to TRBD2. Per germline, CDR1 SGDLS and CDR2 YYNGEE. V was clipped by 3 bases and J by 5 bases; unmatched bases: 21. This CDR3 has 19 amino acids. The CDR3 region has the DNA TGTGCCAGCAGCGGCCCGGGAAGCGGGAGTATCCGGTTCCGGGAGACCCAGTACTTC. Its protein is CASSGPGSGSIRFRETQYF.

The CDR3 bases are TGCAGCGTTGAAGACACCCAGGGGGCTTTTGGCTACACCTTC. Translated: CSVEDTQGAFGYTF. The rearrangement joins TRBV29-1 to TRBJ1-2; 8 positions match TRBD1. V lost 0 bases and J lost 7; bases outside the gene matches: 7. The length of the CDR3 is 14 residues. The germline V gene has CDR1 SQVTM and CDR2 ANQGSEA.

The V and J genes are TRBV2 and TRBJ2-5, with 10 bases matching TRBD2. The germline V gene has CDR1 SNHLY and CDR2 FYNNEI. This CDR3 region has 14 residues. Unmatched junction bases numbered 3, after V lost 5 bases and J lost 3 bases. The CDR3 DNA is TGTGCCAGCAGTACTACTAGCGGGGAAGAGACCCAGTACTTC. Its translation: CASSTTSGEETQYF.

This clone was found once. The V and J genes are TRBV28 and TRBJ2-1; TRBD2 agrees at 7 bases. The CDR3 totals 15 residues. Germline V gene data show CDR1 as MDHEN and CDR2 as SYDVKM. V was pared by 10 bases and J by 6 bases, with 15 bases of the junction left unmatched. CDR3 coding DNA: TGTGCCACCTTTGCCCCCGGGACTATCTCCAATGAGCAGTTCTTC. Translated: CATFAPGTISNEQFF.

This clone was seen more than once but under ten times. V is TRBV3-1 (or the pseudogene TRBV3-2) and J is TRBJ2-7; TRBD1 agrees at 9 bases. Germline V gene lookup returns CDR1 LGHDT and CDR2 YNNKEL (reference sequence). The V and J ends lost 0 bases and 4 bases, in that order; junction bases with no gene match: 7. This CDR3 contains 16 residues. In nucleotides, the CDR3 is TGTGCCAGCAGCCAAGATACGGACAGGGGTACGTACGAGCAGTACTTC. Residues: CASSQDTDRGTYEQYF.

The genes are TRBV14 and TRBJ2-4, with 7 bases aligning to TRBD1. After removal of 1 base from V and 4 bases from J, the junction contained 10 bases not matched to a gene. This CDR3 contains 17 residues. Germline V gives CDR1 SGHDN, CDR2 FVKESK. The CDR3 nucleotides read TGTGCCAGCAGCCAAGTCTCTCCGGGACAGCAAAAAAACATTCAGTACTTC. It yields the protein CASSQVSPGQQKNIQYF.

The chain has TRBV5-4 and TRBJ2-7, with 13 bases matching TRBD2. CDR3 length equals 16 residues. Germline V CDR1 and CDR2: SGHNT, YYREEE (reference sequence). V was pared by 4 bases and J by 4 bases, with 8 bases of the junction left unmatched. The chain's CDR3 is CASSHGATSGRYEQYF. The CDR3 nucleotides are TGTGCCAGCAGCCACGGGGCGACTAGCGGGAGGTACGAGCAGTACTTC.

On this clone itself: Being one base from a much bigger clone, this may be a read error. This chain links TRBV27 with TRBJ1-1; 10 bases fit TRBD1. The J segment lost 4 bases and the V segment lost 5 bases, leaving 4 bases of the junction unmatched. This CDR3 region has 14 residues. The germline CDR1 and CDR2 sequences are MNHEY and SMNVEV (reference sequence). CDR3 loop: CASSPGTGATEAFF. The CDR3 nucleotides are TGTGCCAGCAGTCCCGGGACAGGGGCCACTGAAGCTTTCTTT.

This clone was detected only a few times. The rearrangement links TRBV7-2 to TRBJ2-1, with TRBD2 identical over 14 bases. CDR1 SGHTA and CDR2 FQGNSA come from the germline V gene. This CDR3 comprises 15 residues. Germline trimming cut 5 bases from V and 7 bases from J; bases unmatched to any gene: 4. Here the CDR3 reads CASSPRLAGGNEQFF. The CDR3 bases are TGTGCCAGCAGCCCCCGACTAGCGGGAGGGAATGAGCAGTTCTTC.